This TCR beta chain was recorded in a study of cytomegalovirus exposure and HLA in healthy donors. At the level of the study: Out of approximately 170 million T cells, an earlier analysis found fewer than 140 million unique TCR beta sequences in total. Overall study results and limits: The study carried out a later analysis of TCR beta sequences. It associated some 15,000 of them with specific HLA alleles at a false discovery rate of 0.05. What was likely a sequencing artifact was a cluster of highly shared sequence variants. A reported reduction in N-insertions relative to the roughly 710-donor mean was seen in an Asian-associated ancestry cluster in a later analysis.

PCR primers comprised 60 Vbeta and 13 Jbeta primers. The protocol was immunoSEQ multiplex PCR, while the TCRdb copy is restricted to in-frame clones and leaves out a portion. The sample gives about 110,000 clones, around 76% of which show up once; around 2.1% is in the top ten. The trim removed 6 bases at V and 6 bases at J, leaving 3 bases unmatched. The CDR3 consists of 13 residues. The germline gives CDR1 KGHSH, CDR2 LQKENI. In the case of this clone: Antigen unknown.

This clonotype originated in a man aged 18 to 35 in good health and CMV-seronegative. The V call is TRBV18, the J call TRBJ1-2; 11 bases line up with TRBD1. The sample comprised PBMCs. CDR3 sequence: CASSGQGADGYTF. In DNA form, the CDR3 reads TGTGCCAGCTCCGGACAGGGGGCGGATGGCTACACCTTC.